Listed here are 20 T cell receptor beta chains from one sample, sequenced in a study of blood T cell repertoires in COVID-19. Sequencing used immunoSEQ multiplex PCR; TCRdb keeps in-frame clones, though not all of them. The table includes 250,000 or so clones, roughly 86% detected once. Sequences were obtained from peripheral blood. Receptors were obtained from a woman aged 25-40 years with acute or convalescent COVID-19.

The table lists this clone with a count of one. The chain links TRBV19 to TRBJ2-1; 9 nucleotides agree with TRBD2. J was trimmed by 8 bases and V by 5 bases; bases with no gene match: 13. Germline V gene sequence: CDR1 LNHDA, CDR2 SQIVND (reference sequence). The CDR3 consists of 16 residues. DNA for the CDR3: TGTGCCAGTAGTGTCGAAATAGCGGGAGTCTCGGATGAGCAGTTCTTC. Translated: CASSVEIAGVSDEQFF.

The V and J genes are TRBV19 and TRBJ1-5; possibly TRBD1 for D (5 bases). The germline V gene encodes CDR1 LNHDA and CDR2 SQIVND (reference sequence). The V end lost 6 bases, the J end lost 2 bases, and 14 bases lay between the germline ends. The CDR3 extends over 15 amino acids. In DNA form, the CDR3 reads TGTGCCAGTAGGACCGGGGGACGGCGCAATCAGCCCCAGCATTTT. Its protein is CASRTGGRRNQPQHF.

The chain joins TRBV9 to TRBJ2-1; 9 bases align to TRBD2. From germline, CDR1 is SGDLS and CDR2 YYNGEE. CDR3 length: 16 residues. With 0 bases clipped from V and 0 bases from J, the junction kept 1 base outside the gene matches. DNA for the CDR3: TGTGCCAGCAGCGTAGGGCGGGAGGGCTCCTACAATGAGCAGTTCTTC. Protein sequence: CASSVGREGSYNEQFF.

The rearrangement joins TRBV6-6 to TRBJ2-1; no reliable D call. CDR1 is MNHNY, CDR2 SVGAGI, per germline (reference sequence). Trimming shortened V by 4 bases and J by 2 bases, and 15 bases separated the two germline ends. CDR3 size: 16 residues. CDR3 in amino acids: CASSFQTGPTYNEQFF. In nucleotides, the CDR3 is TGTGCCAGCAGTTTTCAAACGGGTCCTACCTACAATGAGCAGTTCTTC.

This clone was recorded a few times. V is TRBV2 and J is TRBJ2-6; 9 bases fit TRBD1. V was clipped by 8 bases and J by 0 bases; unmatched bases: 14. This CDR3 contains 19 residues. Germline lookup yields CDR1 SNHLY and CDR2 FYNNEI. DNA for the CDR3: TGTGCCAGCGAGCCTTCGGGGACAGGGATAACCTCTGGGGCCAACGTCCTGACTTTC. It specifies CASEPSGTGITSGANVLTF. The full variable domain, in which reference TRBV2 and TRBJ2-6 provide the parts outside the CDR3, is EPEVTQTPSHQVTQMGQEVILRCVPISNHLYFYWYRQILGQKVEFLVSFYNNEISEKSEIFDDQFSVERPDGSNFTLKIRSTKLEDSAMYFCASEPSGTGITSGANVLTFGAGSRLTVL.

This clone was observed a single time. The rearrangement uses TRBV21-1 and TRBJ2-2; TRBD2 is the table's D call, not checked against the DNA. TRBV21-1 is assigned pseudogene status. This CDR3 spans 16 amino acids. The CDR3 DNA reads TGTGCCAGCAGCAAAATAACTAGCGGGAGCACCGGGGAGCTGTTTTTT. It specifies CASSKITSGSTGELFF.

The chain recombines TRBV6-2 or TRBV6-3 with TRBJ2-7, with D unclear. Germline-derived CDR1 and CDR2 are MNHEY and SVGEGT. The CDR3 has 11 amino acids. Trimming took 2 bases from V and 3 from J, leaving 2 bases between them. The DNA of the CDR3 is TGTGCCAGCAGTTACCTCTACGAGCAGTACTTC. Encoded protein: CASSYLYEQYF.

This chain links TRBV12-3 or TRBV12-4 with TRBJ1-2, with a tentative D call TRBD1 (5 bases). The V end lost 6 bases, the J end lost 8 bases, and 16 bases lay between the germline ends. There are 13 residues in the CDR3. Written as DNA, the CDR3 is TGTGCCAGCAGCCGGGACTTTGGAGGGGGCTACACCTTC. Translation gives CASSRDFGGGYTF.

CDR3 region: CASSPRGLWAGELFF. CDR3 nucleotides: TGTGCCAGCAGTCCAAGGGGCTTGTGGGCCGGGGAGCTGTTTTTT. J is TRBJ2-2 and V is TRBV7-2; D may be TRBD1 (5 bases). V lost 6 bases and J lost 6, with 17 bases in between. Looked up from germline, CDR1 is SGHTA and CDR2 is FQGNSA. CDR3 size: 15 residues.

The genes are TRBV12-5 and TRBJ2-1; no clear D gene. The CDR3 contains 13 residues. Trimming removed 3 bases from V and 5 bases from J, with 8 bases in between. Looked up from germline, CDR1 is LGHNT and CDR2 is FRNRAP. The CDR3 region is CASGFNSHNEQFF. The CDR3 nucleotides are TGTGCTAGTGGTTTTAACAGCCACAATGAGCAGTTCTTC.

The chain carries TRBV29-1 and TRBJ2-5; D is unclear. Between the trimmed V and J ends, which lost 4 bases and 5 bases, there was a span of 11 bases. CDR3 length: 12 residues. Germline V gene lookup returns CDR1 SQVTM and CDR2 ANQGSEA. The CDR3 nucleotides read TGCAGCGTTGGTTCGGGTGCGGAGACCCAGTACTTC. Protein sequence: CSVGSGAETQYF.

The gene calls are TRBV19 and TRBJ2-7; maybe TRBD2 (6 bases). The CDR3 spans 14 residues. The V gene's germline CDR1 is LNHDA and CDR2 SQIVND (reference sequence). V was pared by 7 bases and J by 8 bases, with 21 bases between. The CDR3 nucleotides read TGTGCCAGTAAGGGTGCAGGGACTGCCGTCCAGCAGTACTTC. The encoded protein is CASKGAGTAVQQYF.

V is TRBV11-3 and J is TRBJ1-6, with 7 nucleotides matching TRBD1. Germline CDR1 reads SGHNT; CDR2 reads YENEEA. This CDR3 has 15 residues. The V gene end was trimmed by 1 base and the J gene end by 7 bases; junction bases not matched to a gene: 4. CDR3 amino acids: CASSLVQGGNSPLHF. The CDR3 DNA reads as TGTGCCAGCAGCTTAGTTCAGGGGGGAAATTCACCCCTCCACTTT.

CDR3 sequence reads: CASSLGPGDSYEQYF. CDR3 DNA: TGTGCCAGCAGCTTAGGTCCAGGGGACTCCTACGAGCAGTACTTC. V and J are TRBV7-7 and TRBJ2-7; D perhaps matches TRBD1 (6 bases). CDR1 is SSHAT and CDR2 is FNYEAQ in the germline V gene (reference sequence). The CDR3 consists of 15 residues. V lost 1 base, J lost 0 bases, and 10 bases lay in between.

The gene calls are TRBV5-4 and TRBJ2-7; 7 nucleotides match TRBD2. Germline-derived CDR1 and CDR2 are SGHNT and YYREEE (reference sequence). This CDR3 contains 15 residues. J gave up 6 bases and V 2 bases, and 11 bases lay outside the gene matches. The CDR3 region has the DNA TGTGCCAGCAGCTTAATTCTGGCGGGAGTTGGCGAGCAGTACTTC. Translation: CASSLILAGVGEQYF.

CDR3 in DNA: TGTGCCAGCAGCCAGGGACTAGCGGGGCTAAAGTATTTT. It encodes CASSQGLAGLKYF. The chain carries TRBV6-2 or TRBV6-3 and TRBJ2-3; TRBD2 matches at 13 bases. The CDR3 totals 13 residues. After removal of 6 bases from V and 13 bases from J, the junction contained 7 bases not matched to a gene. Germline loops: CDR1 MNHEY, CDR2 SVGEGT.

This chain connects TRBV19 to TRBJ2-5; 7 bases map to TRBD1. The CDR3 extends over 13 amino acids. J gave up 7 bases and V 5 bases, and 7 bases lay outside the gene matches. From germline, CDR1 is LNHDA and CDR2 SQIVND (reference sequence). This chain's CDR3 is CASSVTGSATQYF. CDR3 DNA: TGTGCCAGTAGTGTGACAGGGTCGGCGACCCAGTACTTC.

The CDR3 reads CSVVVSGRSYNEQFF. The CDR3 DNA follows: TGCAGCGTTGTAGTTAGCGGGAGATCCTACAATGAGCAGTTCTTC. The V call is TRBV29-1, the J call TRBJ2-1; 9 bases are a match to TRBD2. The CDR3 is 15 residues long. The germline gives CDR1 SQVTM, CDR2 ANQGSEA. Losses at the gene ends were 4 bases for V and 1 base for J; bases not matched to a gene: 5.

This rearrangement joins TRBV6-5 to TRBJ2-7; tentative D call: TRBD2 (6 bases). Germline V lookup: CDR1 MNHEY, CDR2 SVGAGI. Trimming cost V 0 bases and J 1 base, with 10 bases left between them. This CDR3 is 15 amino acids long. The CDR3: CASSYSPLASYEQYF. The CDR3 DNA follows: TGTGCCAGCAGTTACTCGCCCCTAGCGTCCTACGAGCAGTACTTC.

The chain employs TRBV7-6 and TRBJ2-7, with unresolved D. Per germline, CDR1 SGHVS and CDR2 FNYEAQ. V lost 5 bases and J 7 bases, leaving 15 bases between the germline ends. CDR3 length equals 13 residues. The CDR3 DNA is TGTGCCAGCAGCCTGATGACATATGGGGAGCAGTACTTC. Translation gives CASSLMTYGEQYF.